These T cell receptor beta chains were read from a single sample in a study of T cell repertoires in cytomegalovirus infection. Antigens of these TCRs are unknown. TCRdb reprocessed the reads with MiXCR, giving one entry per CDR3 protein. The sample contains 640,000 or so distinct CDR3 sequences, around 35% of which appear only once. This material consisted of cultured PBMCs, taken from culture after CMV antigen stimulation. The source is a human donor in good health (CMV status not recorded). Some clones in this sample may be carry-over from other donors' samples. The CDR3 runs from the conserved cysteine through the conserved F or W. A D gene is named only where the DNA matches it firmly. Rows give clone size only sometimes, using once, few, many, or a class for an expanded clone.

j_call: TRBJ1-2
cdr3_length: 16
clone_size: NA
v_call: TRBV7-9
d_call: TRBD1
cdr3_nt: TGTGCCAGCACCTCAGGCGGACAGGACGAGAACTATGGCTACACCTTC
cdr3_aa: CASTSGGQDENYGYTF

j_call: TRBJ2-7
cdr3_length: 14
clone_size: NA
v_call: TRBV20-1
d_call: TRBD2
cdr3_nt: TGCAGTGCTAGGGGGAGGGACCCCTCCTACGAGCAGTACTTC
cdr3_aa: CSARGRDPSYEQYF

j_call: TRBJ2-7
cdr3_length: 13
clone_size: NA
v_call: TRBV19
d_call: NA
cdr3_nt: TGTGCCAGTAGTACCAGGGCTAGCCACGAGCAGTACTTC
cdr3_aa: CASSTRASHEQYF

j_call: TRBJ1-1
cdr3_length: 12
clone_size: few
v_call: TRBV7-9
d_call: NA
cdr3_nt: TGTGCCAGCAGCCCCAAGGGGGTTGAAGCTTTCTTT
cdr3_aa: CASSPKGVEAFF

j_call: TRBJ1-6
cdr3_length: 15
clone_size: NA
v_call: TRBV20-1
d_call: NA
cdr3_nt: TGCAGTGCTAGAGTAACGGGAGGGCATAATTCACCCCTCCACTTT
cdr3_aa: CSARVTGGHNSPLHF

j_call: TRBJ1-1
cdr3_length: 13
clone_size: few
v_call: TRBV27
d_call: NA
cdr3_nt: TGTGCCAGCAGTTTAGGGGTTTTCACTGAAGCTTTCTTT
cdr3_aa: CASSLGVFTEAFF

j_call: TRBJ2-3
cdr3_length: 15
clone_size: many
v_call: TRBV6-1
d_call: NA
cdr3_nt: TGTGCCAGCACAACACCGGGACTCCGCACAGATACGCAGTATTTT
cdr3_aa: CASTTPGLRTDTQYF

j_call: TRBJ1-4
cdr3_length: 14
clone_size: once
v_call: TRBV20-1
d_call: NA
cdr3_nt: TGCAGTGCTAGGAAGGTGGCGGCTCTTGAAAAACTGTTTTTT
cdr3_aa: CSARKVAALEKLFF

j_call: TRBJ2-1
cdr3_length: 16
clone_size: few
v_call: TRBV12-3/TRBV12-4
d_call: NA
cdr3_nt: TGTGCCAGCAGCCCGGAGGTGGGATGGGGGTACAATGAGCAGTTCTTC
cdr3_aa: CASSPEVGWGYNEQFF

j_call: TRBJ2-7
cdr3_length: 18
clone_size: NA
v_call: TRBV18
d_call: NA
cdr3_nt: TGTGCCAGCTCACCACACCATCCCCTCAGGGACCTGTCCTACGAGCAGTACTTC
cdr3_aa: CASSPHHPLRDLSYEQYF

j_call: TRBJ2-1
cdr3_length: 13
clone_size: few
v_call: TRBV6-2/TRBV6-3
d_call: NA
cdr3_nt: TGTGCCAGCAGTTATTGGCCAATCAATGAGCAGTTCTTC
cdr3_aa: CASSYWPINEQFF

j_call: TRBJ2-5
cdr3_length: 18
clone_size: NA
v_call: TRBV6-1
d_call: NA
cdr3_nt: TGTGCCACCGGGAGCGCGGGACACGAATTGCAGTACCAAGAGACCCAGTACTTC
cdr3_aa: CATGSAGHELQYQETQYF

j_call: TRBJ1-5
cdr3_length: 14
clone_size: many
v_call: TRBV7-2
d_call: NA
cdr3_nt: TGTGCCAGCAGCCAGGTCTTAAGCAATCAGCCCCAGCATTTT
cdr3_aa: CASSQVLSNQPQHF

j_call: TRBJ2-2
cdr3_length: 18
clone_size: few
v_call: TRBV20-1
d_call: TRBD1
cdr3_nt: TGCAGTGCTAGGAGTGGATGGACGCACAGGGGGTCGGCCGGGGAGCTGTTTTTT
cdr3_aa: CSARSGWTHRGSAGELFF

j_call: TRBJ2-7
cdr3_length: 19
clone_size: few
v_call: TRBV7-2
d_call: TRBD1
cdr3_nt: TGTGCCAGCAGCTACAGCTCTAGGGGGCTAACCTTACTACGAGGAGAGCAGTACTTC
cdr3_aa: CASSYSSRGLTLLRGEQYF

j_call: TRBJ2-5
cdr3_length: 16
clone_size: NA
v_call: TRBV4-1
d_call: NA
cdr3_nt: TGCGCCAGCAGCCAAGGGTTCGCGGGTGGCCAAGAGACCCAGTACTTC
cdr3_aa: CASSQGFAGGQETQYF

j_call: TRBJ1-6
cdr3_length: 13
clone_size: NA
v_call: TRBV27
d_call: NA
cdr3_nt: TGTGCCAGCACGCAGAGGTGGGGAGACTCCCTCCACTTT
cdr3_aa: CASTQRWGDSLHF

j_call: TRBJ2-3
cdr3_length: 15
clone_size: many
v_call: TRBV7-2
d_call: TRBD2
cdr3_nt: TGTGCCAGCAGCCGACGGACTAGCGGCACAGATACGCAGTATTTT
cdr3_aa: CASSRRTSGTDTQYF

j_call: TRBJ2-7
cdr3_length: 15
clone_size: few
v_call: TRBV11-2
d_call: TRBD1
cdr3_nt: TGTGCCAGCAGCTCCAACAGGGGGTCCGCCTACGAGCAGTACTTC
cdr3_aa: CASSSNRGSAYEQYF

j_call: TRBJ1-1
cdr3_length: 17
clone_size: NA
v_call: TRBV27
d_call: TRBD1
cdr3_nt: TGTGCCAGCAGTTTATTTCCCCGGACAGGGAAGAACACTGAAGCTTTCTTT
cdr3_aa: CASSLFPRTGKNTEAFF

j_call: TRBJ2-7
cdr3_length: 13
clone_size: few
v_call: TRBV4-1
d_call: NA
cdr3_nt: TGCGCCAGCAGCCCTTTTTCATCAAACGAGCAGTACTTC
cdr3_aa: CASSPFSSNEQYF

j_call: TRBJ1-2
cdr3_length: 14
clone_size: few
v_call: TRBV28
d_call: NA
cdr3_nt: TGTGCCAGCAGTTTAGTAGGGGCCGTCTATGGCTACACCTTC
cdr3_aa: CASSLVGAVYGYTF

j_call: TRBJ2-1
cdr3_length: 17
clone_size: NA
v_call: TRBV20-1
d_call: NA
cdr3_nt: TGCAGTGCAACGATCCCCCGGGGGCCACTCTCAGGGGGTGAGCAGTTCTTC
cdr3_aa: CSATIPRGPLSGGEQFF

j_call: TRBJ2-5
cdr3_length: 16
clone_size: few
v_call: TRBV5-4
d_call: NA
cdr3_nt: TGTGCCAGCAGTCCCGGAGGGCGGACCCACCAAGAGACCCAGTACTTC
cdr3_aa: CASSPGGRTHQETQYF

j_call: TRBJ2-4
cdr3_length: 16
clone_size: NA
v_call: TRBV7-9
d_call: NA
cdr3_nt: TGTGCCAGCAGCATACGAGACGATGGGGCCAAAAACATTCAGTACTTC
cdr3_aa: CASSIRDDGAKNIQYF

j_call: TRBJ1-2
cdr3_length: 14
clone_size: NA
v_call: TRBV19
d_call: NA
cdr3_nt: TGTGCCAGTAGTATAAGAACTACAAACTATGGCTACACCTTC
cdr3_aa: CASSIRTTNYGYTF

j_call: TRBJ1-5
cdr3_length: 15
clone_size: few
v_call: TRBV25-1
d_call: NA
cdr3_nt: TGTGCCAGCAGTGAATTGGGGGACAATAATCAGCCCCAGCATTTT
cdr3_aa: CASSELGDNNQPQHF

j_call: TRBJ2-2
cdr3_length: 14
clone_size: NA
v_call: TRBV5-1
d_call: NA
cdr3_nt: TGCGCCAGCAGCGGGCAGTCGAACACCGGGGAGCTGTTTTTT
cdr3_aa: CASSGQSNTGELFF

j_call: TRBJ1-1
cdr3_length: 15
clone_size: many
v_call: TRBV7-6
d_call: NA
cdr3_nt: TGTGCCAGCAGCTTAGAGCCAGACCTGAACACTGAAGCTTTCTTT
cdr3_aa: CASSLEPDLNTEAFF

j_call: TRBJ1-1
cdr3_length: 15
clone_size: few
v_call: TRBV7-9
d_call: NA
cdr3_nt: TGTGCCAGCAGCTCTCGGGCCCATTTGAACACTGAAGCTTTCTTT
cdr3_aa: CASSSRAHLNTEAFF

j_call: TRBJ1-5
cdr3_length: 16
clone_size: few
v_call: TRBV6-2/TRBV6-3
d_call: NA
cdr3_nt: TGTGCCAGCAGTTACAGGCGGACATTGGGCGATCAGCCCCAGCATTTT
cdr3_aa: CASSYRRTLGDQPQHF

j_call: TRBJ2-5
cdr3_length: 15
clone_size: NA
v_call: TRBV7-2
d_call: TRBD2
cdr3_nt: TGTGCCAGCAGCTTCCAGCGGGGCCACCAAGAGAACCAGTACTTC
cdr3_aa: CASSFQRGHQENQYF

j_call: TRBJ2-3
cdr3_length: 13
clone_size: NA
v_call: TRBV7-2
d_call: TRBD2
cdr3_nt: TGTGCCAGCAGCCGGGAGGGCACAGATACGCAGTATTTT
cdr3_aa: CASSREGTDTQYF

j_call: TRBJ1-6
cdr3_length: 16
clone_size: NA
v_call: TRBV6-6
d_call: TRBD1
cdr3_nt: TGTGCCAGCAGTTACCGCCGGACAGGCCTGAATTCACCCCTCCACTTT
cdr3_aa: CASSYRRTGLNSPLHF

j_call: TRBJ2-7
cdr3_length: 16
clone_size: NA
v_call: TRBV11-2
d_call: TRBD1
cdr3_nt: TGTGCCAGCAGCTTAGTGGGACAGACCCGTTCCTACGAGCAGTACTTC
cdr3_aa: CASSLVGQTRSYEQYF

j_call: TRBJ2-3
cdr3_length: 16
clone_size: NA
v_call: TRBV19
d_call: NA
cdr3_nt: TGTGCCAGTAGTTTAATCCCGGGACGGATCACAGATACGCAGTATTTT
cdr3_aa: CASSLIPGRITDTQYF